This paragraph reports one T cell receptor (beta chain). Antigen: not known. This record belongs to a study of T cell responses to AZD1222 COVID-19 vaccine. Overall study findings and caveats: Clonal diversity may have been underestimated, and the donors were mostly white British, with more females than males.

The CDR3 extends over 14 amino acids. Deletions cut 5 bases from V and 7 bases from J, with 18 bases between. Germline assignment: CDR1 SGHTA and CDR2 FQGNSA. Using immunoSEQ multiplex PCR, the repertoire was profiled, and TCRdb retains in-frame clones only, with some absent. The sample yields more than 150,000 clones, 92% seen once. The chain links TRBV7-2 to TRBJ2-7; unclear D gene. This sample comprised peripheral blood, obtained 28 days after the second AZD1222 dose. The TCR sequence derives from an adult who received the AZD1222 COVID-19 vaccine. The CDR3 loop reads CASSEVGRTREQYF. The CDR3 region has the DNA TGTGCCAGCAGCGAGGTCGGCCGAACGAGGGAGCAGTACTTC.